This T cell receptor beta chain was identified in a study of T cell responses to AZD1222 COVID-19 vaccine. Points from the study as a whole: Possibly, clonal diversity was underestimated; donors were largely white British and included more females. Vaccine-associated CD4 TCRs ranged over spike, dominating at 160-218 and 743-854. Among AZD1222 vaccinees, only 5 or 6 were seropositive at baseline. The study found Spike-specific TCR breadth and depth rose after two AZD1222 doses.

Note on this clone: Its specificity is not known.

The CDR3 loop spans 18 amino acids. Per the germline V gene, CDR1 is GTSNPN and CDR2 is SVGIG (reference sequence). V dropped 1 base and J dropped 2; count of bases not matched to a gene: 14. Measured with immunoSEQ multiplex PCR; TCRdb has only the in-frame clones, and not every one. The sample holds about 120,000 clones, approximately 90% seen once. Material: peripheral blood, obtained on day 0 of AZD1222 vaccination. This clonotype was sampled from an adult in good health. The chain couples TRBV30 to TRBJ2-7; TRBD2 matches at 10 bases. The DNA of the CDR3 is TGTGCCTGGAGTGCCTCTCTAGCGGGAGTCGGGGGCCCCTACGAGCAGTACTTC. This gives the protein CAWSASLAGVGGPYEQYF.